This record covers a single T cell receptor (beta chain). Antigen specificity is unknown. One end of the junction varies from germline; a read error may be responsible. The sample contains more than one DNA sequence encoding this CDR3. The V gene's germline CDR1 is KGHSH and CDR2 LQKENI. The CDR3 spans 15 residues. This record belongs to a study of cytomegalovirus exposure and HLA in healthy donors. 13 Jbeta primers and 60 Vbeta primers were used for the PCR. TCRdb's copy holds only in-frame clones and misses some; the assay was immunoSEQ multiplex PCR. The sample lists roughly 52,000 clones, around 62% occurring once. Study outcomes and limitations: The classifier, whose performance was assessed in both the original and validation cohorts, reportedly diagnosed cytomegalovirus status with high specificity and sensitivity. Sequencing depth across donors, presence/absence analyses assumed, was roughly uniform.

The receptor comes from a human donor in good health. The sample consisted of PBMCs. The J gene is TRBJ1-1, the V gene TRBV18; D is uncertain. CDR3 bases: TGCGCCAGCTCACCTTCTAGGACTGTTGACACTGAAGCTTTCTTT. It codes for CASSPSRTVDTEAFF.